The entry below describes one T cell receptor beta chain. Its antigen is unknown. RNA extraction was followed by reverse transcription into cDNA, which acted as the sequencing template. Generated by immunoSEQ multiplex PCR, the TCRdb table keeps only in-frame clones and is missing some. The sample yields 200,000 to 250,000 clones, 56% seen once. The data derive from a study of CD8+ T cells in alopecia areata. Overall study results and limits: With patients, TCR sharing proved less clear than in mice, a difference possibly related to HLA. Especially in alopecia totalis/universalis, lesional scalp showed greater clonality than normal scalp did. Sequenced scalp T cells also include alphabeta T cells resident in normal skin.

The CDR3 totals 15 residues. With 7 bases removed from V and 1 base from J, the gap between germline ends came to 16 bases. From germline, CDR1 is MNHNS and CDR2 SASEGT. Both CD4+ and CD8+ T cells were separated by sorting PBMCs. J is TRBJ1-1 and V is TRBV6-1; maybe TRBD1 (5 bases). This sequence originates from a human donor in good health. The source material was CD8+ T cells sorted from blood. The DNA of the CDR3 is TGTGCCAGCACCCTAACGTCTCAGGGGAACACTGAAGCTTTCTTT. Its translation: CASTLTSQGNTEAFF.